The T cell receptor (beta chain) under discussion was sequenced for a study of response to subunit inactivated influenza vaccine. Findings and caveats of the study: It was suggested by the authors that few new T cells are recruited by each seasonal influenza vaccination.

The CDR3 covers 14 residues. Germline loops: CDR1 MGHRA, CDR2 YSYEKL. The V gene lost 0 bases and the J gene lost 2 bases, with 5 bases spanning the gap. In this sample, this clonotype turned up many times. Its target is not known. TCRdb re-called the RT-PCR reads through MiXCR, storing one row per CDR3 protein. The table lists 610,000 or so distinct CDR3 sequences, less than 15% of them singletons, with 11% in the top ten. The sample here was PBMCs from blood, taken 11 to 12 days after vaccination. The clonotype comes from a middle-aged man who received an inactivated influenza vaccine. The rearrangement joins TRBV4-1 to TRBJ1-5; D might be TRBD1 (5 bases). The chain's CDR3 is CASSQEQGNQPQHF. CDR3 DNA: TGCGCCAGCAGCCAAGAACAGGGCAATCAGCCCCAGCATTTT.